The 25 T cell receptor beta chains given below trace back to one sample, sequenced in a study of T-cell memory formation after mild COVID-19. TCRdb recomputed calls from the 5' RACE reads with MiXCR, one row per CDR3 protein. Here the sample spans 130,000 to 150,000 distinct CDR3 sequences, approximately 21% being singletons. The material sequenced was PBMCs or a T cell subset sorted from them (not recorded which). The receptors come from an adult woman who had mild COVID-19 (a few samples of this study predate the infection). Cell type and time point are not known.

This clonotype occurred a few times. V and J are TRBV7-9 and TRBJ1-4; unclear D gene. This CDR3 is built from 15 residues. V lost 4 bases, J lost 8 bases, and 17 bases lay in between. Germline V lookup: CDR1 SEHNR, CDR2 FQNEAQ (reference sequence). CDR3 protein: CASSSLRVGKEKLFF. CDR3 in DNA: TGTGCCAGCAGCTCCCTCCGGGTAGGGAAAGAAAAACTGTTTTTT.

This clonotype was found a few times. The chain has TRBV6-1 and TRBJ1-5, with unresolved D. CDR1 and CDR2 (germline): MNHNS, SASEGT. This CDR3 has 16 amino acids. Trimming left V 6 bases short and J 5 bases short, with 20 bases between. CDR3 residues: CASSLPGAFVDQPQHF. CDR3 DNA: TGTGCCAGCAGCCTACCGGGCGCCTTTGTAGATCAGCCCCAGCATTTT.

The V and J genes are TRBV21-1 and TRBJ2-3; the D segment call TRBD1 is taken from the table without a DNA check. TRBV21-1 corresponds to a pseudogene. CDR3 length: 17 amino acids. This CDR3 is CASSKGKTGKTGDTQYF. The CDR3 DNA sequence: TGTGCCAGCAGCAAAGGGAAAACAGGGAAGACAGGAGATACGCAGTATTTT.

The chain has TRBV12-3 or TRBV12-4 and TRBJ1-1; D might be TRBD1 (5 bases). The CDR3 has 14 amino acids. The ends were cut back, 5 bases at V and 4 bases at J, with 14 bases in the middle. The CDR3 bases are TGTGCCAGCAGTCGGGACCTGGGGAGCACTGAAGCTTTCTTT. It specifies CASSRDLGSTEAFF.

The chain couples TRBV7-3 to TRBJ2-5; the D gene is possibly TRBD1 (5 bases). V gave up 4 bases and J gave up 4 bases, with 10 bases separating them. The CDR3 contains 13 residues. Germline-derived CDR1 and CDR2 are SGHTA and FQGTGA. The CDR3 region is CASSSPGSETQYF. In DNA form, the CDR3 reads TGTGCCAGCAGCTCCCCAGGGTCAGAGACCCAGTACTTC.

This chain joins TRBV7-2 and TRBJ2-5; D unresolved. This CDR3 contains 14 residues. CDR1 and CDR2 (germline): SGHTA, FQGNSA. Trimming removed 2 bases at V and 5 bases at J, with 12 bases between. The CDR3 nucleotides are TGTGCCAGCAGCTTACGATCCCTTGGGGAGACCCAGTACTTC. The encoded protein is CASSLRSLGETQYF.

This chain joins TRBV5-8 and TRBJ2-2; TRBD1 agrees at 9 bases. This CDR3 has 17 amino acids. Trimming removed 5 bases from V and 1 base from J; junction bases left unmatched: 9. Germline V gene data show CDR1 as SGHTS and CDR2 as YDEGEE. The CDR3 region has the DNA TGTGCCAGCAGGGCCCTTCTGGGACAGGGGAACACCGGGGAGCTGTTTTTT. Translated, it gives CASRALLGQGNTGELFF.

The V call is TRBV20-1, the J call TRBJ2-3, with a possible D match to TRBD2 (6 bases). V lost 3 bases and J 2 bases, leaving 12 bases between the germline ends. Germline CDR1 reads DFQATT; CDR2 reads SNEGSKA (reference sequence). The CDR3 extends over 14 amino acids. CDR3 protein: CSASRGDPTDTQYF. The CDR3 nucleotides are TGCAGTGCTAGTCGCGGGGACCCCACAGATACGCAGTATTTT.

This CDR3 is CASSLRTSGNYEQYF. The CDR3 DNA is TGCGCCAGCAGCCTTCGGACTAGCGGGAACTACGAGCAGTACTTC. The V and J genes are TRBV5-1 and TRBJ2-7, with TRBD2 matching over 12 bases. The CDR3 runs to 15 residues. V lost 4 bases, J lost 3 bases, and 5 bases stayed unmatched. CDR1 and CDR2 (germline): SGHRS, YFSETQ.

The rearrangement uses TRBV6-6 and TRBJ1-5; TRBD1 agrees at 7 bases. CDR3 length: 14 amino acids. CDR1 and CDR2 from the germline V gene are MNHNY and SVGAGI (reference sequence). V trimming: 6 bases; J trimming: 6 bases; junction bases outside the gene matches: 8. This CDR3 reads CASSQTGLSQPQHF. CDR3 in DNA: TGTGCCAGCAGCCAGACAGGGTTGAGTCAGCCCCAGCATTTT.

The rearrangement joins TRBV2 to TRBJ2-1; 10 bases are shared with TRBD2. Trimming at V came to 7 bases and at J to 1 base, leaving 4 bases not matched to a gene. The CDR3 loop spans 15 amino acids. Germline V gene sequence: CDR1 SNHLY, CDR2 FYNNEI. The CDR3 nucleotides read TGTGCCAGCATGGTAGCGGGAGGATCCTACAATGAGCAGTTCTTC. Protein product: CASMVAGGSYNEQFF.

This chain links TRBV5-1 with TRBJ2-1; D possibly corresponds to TRBD2 (6 bases). The CDR3 has 14 residues. Looked up from germline, CDR1 is SGHRS and CDR2 is YFSETQ. For the CDR3, the DNA is TGCGCGAGCCGGTGGTCGGGGGATTACAATGAGCAGTTCTTC. It yields the protein CASRWSGDYNEQFF.

This clonotype has a handful of counts. The genes are TRBV4-1 and TRBJ2-3, with TRBD2 identical over 7 bases. This CDR3 contains 16 residues. The germline CDR1 and CDR2 sequences are MGHRA and YSYEKL. J gave up 2 bases and V 1 base, and 6 bases lay outside the gene matches. CDR3 region: CASSQGLRGITDTQYF. CDR3 bases: TGCGCCAGCAGCCAAGGTCTGCGGGGGATCACAGATACGCAGTATTTT.

This rearrangement joins TRBV7-9 to TRBJ2-6; no definite D call. V shed 9 bases and J shed 1 base, with 10 bases lying between them. The CDR3 loop spans 14 amino acids. Germline V CDR1 and CDR2: SEHNR, FQNEAQ (reference sequence). Here the CDR3 reads CARKTLSGANVLTF. DNA of the CDR3: TGTGCCAGAAAGACCCTGTCTGGGGCCAACGTCCTGACTTTC.

The sample holds a few counts of this clonotype. The rearrangement joins TRBV4-3 to TRBJ2-3, with D unclear. The CDR3 is 14 amino acids. The germline gives CDR1 LGHNA, CDR2 YSLEER. V was pared by 2 bases and J by 1 base, with 7 bases between. The CDR3 protein is CASSQRPGTDTQYF. CDR3 nucleotides: TGCGCCAGCAGCCAACGACCGGGCACAGATACGCAGTATTTT.

In its sample, this clonotype was seen a few times. The chain links TRBV5-1 to TRBJ1-5; D gene unclear. Germline CDR1 reads SGHRS; CDR2 reads YFSETQ. V dropped 0 bases and J dropped 7 bases, with 8 bases sitting between them. The CDR3 runs to 13 residues. The CDR3 reads CASSLDGIQPQHF. The CDR3 bases are TGCGCCAGCAGCTTGGATGGAATCCAGCCCCAGCATTTT.

This clonotype was seen only a few times. The chain employs TRBV4-2 and TRBJ1-2; D not certain. Trimming left V 0 bases short and J 4 bases short, with 15 bases between. The CDR3 runs 16 residues. Per germline, CDR1 LGHNA and CDR2 YNFKEQ. The CDR3, as DNA: TGTGCCAGCAGCCAAGAGCGGACTCTCACCCTCTATGGCTACACCTTC. This codes for CASSQERTLTLYGYTF.

This clonotype was observed a handful of times. The chain employs TRBV5-4 and TRBJ2-5; D may correspond to TRBD1 or TRBD2 (5 bases each). This CDR3 has 17 residues. Germline V CDR1 and CDR2: SGHNT, YYREEE (reference sequence). V was clipped by 4 bases and J by 2 bases, with 21 bases between them. CDR3 protein: CASSPIGNRGLQETQYF. The CDR3 DNA sequence: TGTGCCAGCAGCCCCATAGGGAATCGGGGCTTACAAGAGACCCAGTACTTC.

This clonotype occurred many times. J is TRBJ2-7 and V is TRBV19, with TRBD2 matching over 9 bases. The CDR3 is 15 amino acids. Germline V gene data show CDR1 as LNHDA and CDR2 as SQIVND (reference sequence). Trimming cost V 3 bases and J 4 bases; bases outside gene matches: 7. CDR3 nucleotide sequence: TGTGCCAGTAGTATCCGTGGCGGGAGGGTTTACGAGCAGTACTTC. Translated: CASSIRGGRVYEQYF.

V is TRBV6-5 and J is TRBJ1-2; 11 bases fit TRBD1. CDR3 length: 17 amino acids. The J segment lost 4 bases and the V segment lost 0 bases, leaving 7 bases of the junction unmatched. The germline V gene has CDR1 MNHEY and CDR2 SVGAGI. The CDR3 bases are TGTGCCAGCAGTTACTCACCCCGGACAGGGGGCATCTATGGCTACACCTTC. It encodes CASSYSPRTGGIYGYTF.

The chain links TRBV27 to TRBJ2-1; 9 bases are a match to TRBD2. Trimming cost V 3 bases and J 7 bases; bases outside gene matches: 7. Germline V gene data show CDR1 as MNHEY and CDR2 as SMNVEV (reference sequence). The length of the CDR3 is 15 residues. The CDR3: CASSLAGGATNEQFF. CDR3 DNA: TGTGCCAGCAGTTTGGCGGGAGGGGCGACGAATGAGCAGTTCTTC.

The genes are TRBV6-2 or TRBV6-3 and TRBJ2-5, with 12 bases lining up with TRBD2. This CDR3 comprises 18 residues. J gave up 2 bases and V 2 bases, and 9 bases lay outside the gene matches. Per germline, CDR1 MNHEY and CDR2 SVGEGT. The CDR3 is CASSYGGTSGRIQETQYF. CDR3 nucleotide sequence: TGTGCCAGCAGTTACGGGGGGACTAGCGGGCGCATTCAAGAGACCCAGTACTTC.

Many counts were recorded for this clonotype. The chain uses TRBV20-1 and TRBJ2-5; 14 bases align to TRBD2. The CDR3 runs 14 residues. Germline V gene lookup returns CDR1 DFQATT and CDR2 SNEGSKA (reference sequence). V shed 4 bases and J 4 bases; nucleotides not matched to a gene: 2. CDR3 residues: CSAKTSGRGETQYF. The CDR3 DNA is TGCAGTGCTAAGACTAGCGGGAGGGGAGAGACCCAGTACTTC.

The gene calls are TRBV11-3 and TRBJ1-1, with D uncertain. Germline V gene data show CDR1 as SGHNT and CDR2 as YENEEA. Trimming removed 5 bases at V and 4 bases at J, with 11 bases between. The CDR3 is 13 amino acids. As DNA, the CDR3 is TGTGCCAGCAGCAGACCGACGAGCACTGAAGCTTTCTTT. Its protein is CASSRPTSTEAFF. The full variable domain, completed using reference TRBV11-3 and TRBJ1-1, is EAGVVQSPRYKIIEKKQPVAFWCNPISGHNTLYWYLQNLGQGPELLIRYENEEAVDDSQLPKDRFSAERLKGVDSTLKIQPAELGDSAVYLCASSRPTSTEAFFGQGTRLTVV.

This chain connects TRBV7-2 to TRBJ2-3; 7 positions agree with TRBD2. Germline CDR1 reads SGHTA; CDR2 reads FQGNSA. The J segment lost 2 bases and the V segment lost 11 bases, leaving 4 bases of the junction unmatched. The CDR3 covers 12 residues. In DNA form, the CDR3 reads TGTGCCGGCGGGGGATACACAGATACGCAGTATTTT. Amino acid sequence: CAGGGYTDTQYF.